This entry concerns a single T cell receptor beta chain. Its cognate antigen is unknown. Through a sample-barcoded 5' primer and a J-beta primer mix, a second PCR was run for roughly 7 to 11 cycles. All cDNA molecules were each tagged by a template-switch adaptor with 12 random nucleotides. TCRdb redid the calling of the 5' RACE reads with MiXCR, one entry per CDR3 protein. The sample shows about 590,000 distinct CDR3 sequences, under 30% of them seen only once. Peripheral blood, around 10 milliliters per donor, was collected. The data are from a study of blood T cells in healthy people across ages. Germline CDR1 and CDR2: LGHDT and YNNKEL (reference sequence). J was trimmed by 4 bases and V by 1 base; bases with no gene match: 5. The CDR3 has 16 residues. Findings and caveats of the study: The donors' CMV status was not determined, possibly confounding changes in expanded clonotypes. Relative to aged donors, long-lived donors carried more naive CD4+ cells and displayed higher diversity.

This receptor was obtained from an elderly woman in good health. Source material: blood. The chain is built from TRBV3-1 and TRBJ1-1; 11 bases agree with TRBD1. The CDR3 sequence: CASSQGRGQGATEAFF. The CDR3 nucleotides read TGTGCCAGCAGCCAAGGACGTGGACAGGGGGCCACTGAAGCTTTCTTT.